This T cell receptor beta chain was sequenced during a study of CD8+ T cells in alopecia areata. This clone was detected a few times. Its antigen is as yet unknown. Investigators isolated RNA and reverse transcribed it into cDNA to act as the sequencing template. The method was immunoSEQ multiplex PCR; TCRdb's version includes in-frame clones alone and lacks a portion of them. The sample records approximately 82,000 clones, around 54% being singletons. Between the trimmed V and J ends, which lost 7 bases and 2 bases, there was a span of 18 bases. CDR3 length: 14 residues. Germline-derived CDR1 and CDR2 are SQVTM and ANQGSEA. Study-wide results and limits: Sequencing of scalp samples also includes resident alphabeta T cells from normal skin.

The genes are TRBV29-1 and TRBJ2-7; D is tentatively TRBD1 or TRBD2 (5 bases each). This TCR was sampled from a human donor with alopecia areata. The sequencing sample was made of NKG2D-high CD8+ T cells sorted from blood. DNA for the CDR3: TGCAGCGCTGTGCCCCGGGACCGACCCTACGAGCAGTACTTC. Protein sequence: CSAVPRDRPYEQYF.